These 26 T cell receptor beta chains were all obtained from the same sample, sequenced in a study of OX40 agonist ivuxolimab in advanced cancers. Libraries were prepared by immunoSEQ multiplex PCR; TCRdb keeps only in-frame clonotypes and omits some of them. The sample holds 77,000 or so clones, more than 90% seen once. The specimen comprised CD4+ or CD8+ T cells sorted from blood, sampled in a trial of the OX40 agonist ivuxolimab. The source is an adult with an advanced solid tumor such as melanoma, head and neck, liver or kidney cancer.

The chain has TRBV5-6 and TRBJ2-3; TRBD2 might be the D (7 bases). CDR3 length: 14 residues. Trimming shortened V by 4 bases and J by 0 bases, and 9 bases separated the two germline ends. Germline V lookup: CDR1 SGHDT, CDR2 YYEEEE. The CDR3, as DNA: TGTGCCAGCAGCGGGGGGGCTAGCACAGATACGCAGTATTTT. The encoded protein is CASSGGASTDTQYF.

The chain couples TRBV7-9 to TRBJ1-5; 10 bases align to TRBD1. CDR1 and CDR2 (germline): SEHNR, FQNEAQ (reference sequence). This CDR3 comprises 17 residues. V trimming: 5 bases; J trimming: 5 bases; junction bases outside the gene matches: 12. This CDR3 reads CASSATRDRGRDQPQHF. In DNA, the CDR3 is TGTGCCAGCAGCGCGACCCGGGACAGGGGAAGGGATCAGCCCCAGCATTTT. Together with reference TRBV7-9 and TRBJ1-5, the CDR3 gives the full variable domain: DTGVSQNPRHKITKRGQNVTFRCDPISEHNRLYWYRQTLGQGPEFLTYFQNEAQLEKSRLLSDRFSAERPKGSFSTLEIQRTEQGDSAMYLCASSATRDRGRDQPQHFGDGTRLSIL.

This clone was detected once. The chain is built from TRBV7-9 and TRBJ1-2, with D hard to call. V was pared by 0 bases and J by 3 bases, with 11 bases between. Germline CDR1 reads SEHNR; CDR2 reads FQNEAQ (reference sequence). The CDR3 runs to 15 residues. For the CDR3, the DNA is TGTGCCAGCAGCTTAGCCGCCTCCGCCTACTATGGCTACACCTTC. Amino acids: CASSLAASAYYGYTF.

V is TRBV5-6 and J is TRBJ1-5; D unresolved. V gave up 0 bases and J gave up 9 bases, with 13 bases separating them. The germline CDR1 and CDR2 sequences are SGHDT and YYEEEE. The CDR3 spans 14 residues. The CDR3 loop is CASSLASGMGPQHF. The CDR3 DNA reads TGTGCCAGCAGCTTGGCCTCGGGGATGGGGCCCCAGCATTTT.

The chain is built from TRBV7-9 and TRBJ1-2; D is undetermined. Germline V gives CDR1 SEHNR, CDR2 FQNEAQ (reference sequence). This CDR3 spans 14 amino acids. The ends were cut back, 5 bases at V and 1 base at J, with 11 bases in the middle. The CDR3 sequence is CASSNGRGNYGYTF. The CDR3 DNA follows: TGTGCCAGCAGCAACGGCCGGGGTAACTATGGCTACACCTTC.

The CDR3 nucleotides read TGTGCCAGCAGCCAAGAAGGGGGGAGAGGCGGCTACACCTTC. It yields the protein CASSQEGGRGGYTF. The chain recombines TRBV14 with TRBJ1-2; D might be TRBD1 (6 bases). CDR3 length: 14 amino acids. V lost 0 bases, J lost 8 bases, and 13 bases lay in between. Germline CDR1 reads SGHDN; CDR2 reads FVKESK.

The sample holds a few counts of this clone. The chain recombines TRBV14 with TRBJ1-6; D might be TRBD1 (6 bases). This CDR3 region has 15 residues. Per the germline V gene, CDR1 is SGHDN and CDR2 is FVKESK. V dropped 4 bases and J dropped 5 bases, with 12 bases sitting between them. The CDR3 region has the DNA TGTGCCAGCAGCCGAAACAGGGCCCATAATTCACCCCTCCACTTT. Translated, it gives CASSRNRAHNSPLHF.

The chain has TRBV14 and TRBJ1-2, with 7 bases fitting TRBD1. Trimming at V came to 5 bases and at J to 4 bases, leaving 10 bases not matched to a gene. The CDR3 runs to 15 residues. Germline V CDR1 and CDR2: SGHDN, FVKESK. The CDR3 sequence: CASSMVPAGGYGYTF. For the CDR3, the DNA is TGTGCCAGCAGCATGGTTCCGGCAGGGGGCTATGGCTACACCTTC.

The rearrangement uses TRBV7-3 and TRBJ1-1; D is undetermined. The CDR3 is 13 amino acids. From germline, CDR1 is SGHTA and CDR2 FQGTGA. V lost 5 bases, J lost 4 bases, and 11 bases lay in between. The CDR3 sequence: CASSRGRRTEAFF. The CDR3 DNA sequence: TGTGCCAGCAGCCGTGGACGGCGCACTGAAGCTTTCTTT.

The V and J genes are TRBV4-2 and TRBJ2-7; 10 nucleotides match TRBD2. V lost 3 bases and J lost 7; bases outside the gene matches: 18. Germline V CDR1 and CDR2: LGHNA, YNFKEQ. The CDR3 contains 18 residues. The CDR3 DNA follows: TGTGCCAGCAGCCATGACCACCCCGGGTCTAGCGGGGGTATAGAGCAGTACTTC. Amino acids: CASSHDHPGSSGGIEQYF.

As concerns this clone: A junction boundary mismatches the germline segment, possibly from a read error. This chain uses TRBV7-6 with TRBJ2-7, with 10 bases that match TRBD1. This CDR3 contains 15 residues. The V gene's germline CDR1 is SGHVS and CDR2 FNYEAQ. CDR3 coding DNA: TGTGCCAGCAGCACGTCCGGGACAGGGGACTACGAGCAGCACTTC. It specifies CASSTSGTGDYEQHF.

This chain joins TRBV27 and TRBJ1-2; D might be TRBD1 (6 bases). The CDR3 is 13 residues long. V shed 2 bases and J shed 7 bases, with 11 bases lying between them. The V gene's germline CDR1 is MNHEY and CDR2 SMNVEV (reference sequence). CDR3 DNA sequence: TGTGCCAGCAGTTTAGGGGGGCGGGTTGGCTACACCTTC. It yields the protein CASSLGGRVGYTF.

The rearrangement joins TRBV19 to TRBJ2-1; 7 bases align to TRBD1. The CDR3 extends over 14 amino acids. V trimming: 3 bases; J trimming: 5 bases; junction bases outside the gene matches: 4. Germline loops: CDR1 LNHDA, CDR2 SQIVND (reference sequence). CDR3 coding DNA: TGTGCCAGTAGTATCTGGGACAGAAACAATGAGCAGTTCTTC. Translating gives CASSIWDRNNEQFF.

This chain connects TRBV18 to TRBJ2-1; D call uncertain. Looked up from germline, CDR1 is KGHSH and CDR2 is LQKENI. The CDR3 totals 14 residues. Trimming removed 3 bases from V and 3 bases from J, with 9 bases in between. Here the CDR3 reads CASSPPENYNEQFF. CDR3 bases: TGTGCCAGCTCACCCCCCGAGAACTACAATGAGCAGTTCTTC.

This clone was detected only once. V is TRBV15 and J is TRBJ1-3; D is perhaps TRBD1 (5 bases). CDR3 length: 15 amino acids. V lost 0 bases and J lost 2, with 8 bases in between. Germline CDR1 is LNHNV and CDR2 is YYDKDF (reference sequence). CDR3 sequence reads: CATSRDRGPGNTIYF. In nucleotides, the CDR3 is TGTGCCACCAGCAGAGATCGGGGACCTGGAAACACCATATATTTT.

The chain combines TRBV12-5 with TRBJ2-7; D unclear. Germline V CDR1 and CDR2: LGHNT, FRNRAP. This CDR3 is 14 amino acids long. V lost 2 bases, J lost 6 bases, and 14 bases lay in between. The CDR3 sequence: CASGLIQETLEQYF. CDR3 DNA sequence: TGTGCTAGTGGTTTGATCCAGGAAACTCTCGAGCAGTACTTC.

The chain has TRBV5-6 and TRBJ2-1; 9 nucleotides match TRBD2. The germline V gene has CDR1 SGHDT and CDR2 YYEEEE. The CDR3 runs to 17 residues. Losses at the gene ends were 2 bases for V and 8 bases for J; bases not matched to a gene: 14. The CDR3 region has the DNA TGTGCCAGCAGCTTCCCCTCCGCGGGGGGGCCTAGGGATGAGCAGTTCTTC. Translated: CASSFPSAGGPRDEQFF.

The chain carries TRBV5-5 and TRBJ1-5, with 11 bases that match TRBD1. The CDR3 sequence is 15 residues long. The ends lost 4 bases at V and 4 bases at J; junction bases unmatched: 4. The germline V gene has CDR1 SGHKS and CDR2 YYEKEE (reference sequence). CDR3 in amino acids: CASSIGQGANQPQHF. The CDR3 DNA reads as TGTGCCAGCAGCATCGGACAGGGGGCAAATCAGCCCCAGCATTTT.

The rearrangement uses TRBV5-6 and TRBJ2-3; 9 nucleotides align to TRBD1. The ends lost 3 bases at V and 3 bases at J; junction bases unmatched: 2. The CDR3 covers 14 residues. Per the germline V gene, CDR1 is SGHDT and CDR2 is YYEEEE. In DNA form, the CDR3 reads TGTGCCAGCAGCTGGGGACAGGGTACAGATACGCAGTATTTT. Translated: CASSWGQGTDTQYF.

In its sample, this clone was seen once. The rearrangement uses TRBV6-1 and TRBJ1-4, with D uncertain. Germline assignment: CDR1 MNHNS and CDR2 SASEGT. The CDR3 is 15 residues long. V was trimmed by 7 bases and J by 4 bases, leaving 16 bases between them. The CDR3 coding sequence is TGTGCCAGCACCCGAATGGTGGATTTTAATGAAAAACTGTTTTTT. This encodes CASTRMVDFNEKLFF.

The chain links TRBV2 to TRBJ2-2; no clear D. This CDR3 spans 12 amino acids. V lost 4 bases, J lost 3 bases, and 3 bases lay in between. CDR1 is SNHLY and CDR2 is FYNNEI in the germline V gene. Here the CDR3 reads CASSVYTGELFF. In DNA form, the CDR3 reads TGTGCCAGCAGTGTATACACCGGGGAGCTGTTTTTT.

This clone came up once. The chain recombines TRBV7-8 with TRBJ1-1, with 7 bases identical to TRBD1. The CDR3 is 13 amino acids. Germline V gene lookup returns CDR1 SGHVS and CDR2 FQNEAQ. The ends lost 2 bases at V and 4 bases at J; junction bases unmatched: 1. CDR3 loop: CASSLSGGTEAFF. The CDR3 nucleotides read TGTGCCAGCAGCTTATCAGGGGGCACTGAAGCTTTCTTT.

The gene calls are TRBV6-6 and TRBJ2-7; D is uncertain. With 5 bases removed from V and 0 bases from J, the gap between germline ends came to 8 bases. The length of the CDR3 is 13 residues. Germline CDR1 reads MNHNY; CDR2 reads SVGAGI (reference sequence). CDR3 protein: CASSAFLSYEQYF. The CDR3, as DNA: TGTGCCAGCAGTGCGTTCCTCTCCTACGAGCAGTACTTC.

This clone has just one count. This chain connects TRBV7-6 to TRBJ2-6; D unresolved. Trimming took off 3 bases at V and 0 bases at J, with 21 bases between the two ends. This CDR3 spans 20 amino acids. The V gene's germline CDR1 is SGHVS and CDR2 FNYEAQ. The CDR3 DNA reads as TGTGCCAGCAGCTTCTATCCGGGTGCCCAGGAGAGCTCTGGGGCCAACGTCCTGACTTTC. Its translation is CASSFYPGAQESSGANVLTF.

The V call is TRBV5-1, the J call TRBJ2-3; D unclear. Trimming cost V 3 bases and J 1 base, with 9 bases left between them. The CDR3 loop spans 14 amino acids. Germline V gives CDR1 SGHRS, CDR2 YFSETQ. In DNA, the CDR3 is TGCGCCAGCAGCTCCTACTCTCGCACAGATACGCAGTATTTT. Translated: CASSSYSRTDTQYF.

The chain recombines TRBV7-2 with TRBJ2-7; 11 bases map to TRBD2. The germline CDR1 and CDR2 sequences are SGHTA and FQGNSA. CDR3 length equals 17 residues. V trimming: 3 bases; J trimming: 2 bases; junction bases outside the gene matches: 9. The CDR3 loop reads CASSLGLAGGYAYEQYF. Here the CDR3 DNA reads TGTGCCAGCAGCTTGGGGCTAGCGGGGGGTTATGCCTACGAGCAGTACTTC.